These 2 T cell receptor beta chains share one sample of origin, sequenced in a study of cytomegalovirus exposure and HLA in healthy donors. PCR used 60 Vbeta primers and 13 Jbeta primers. Profiling relied on immunoSEQ multiplex PCR, and the TCRdb table lists in-frame clones only, not all of them. The table includes about 120,000 clones, around 73% detected once. The sequencing sample was made of PBMCs. The receptors derive from a female donor in good health and CMV-seronegative.

The chain joins TRBV5-4 to TRBJ2-7; a possible D gene is TRBD1 (6 bases). Germline V gene lookup returns CDR1 SGHNT and CDR2 YYREEE (reference sequence). Trimming stripped 1 base from V and 5 bases from J, with 13 bases between. The CDR3 totals 14 residues. This CDR3 is CASSLTSDRHEQYF. CDR3 coding DNA: TGTGCCAGCAGCTTGACTTCGGACAGACACGAGCAGTACTTC.

J is TRBJ1-5 and V is TRBV12-2. TRBV12-2 constitutes a pseudogene. There are 16 residues in the CDR3. The chain's CDR3 is CASRPRGRRGNQPQHF. The CDR3 DNA reads TGTGCAAGTCGCCCACGAGGTAGACGGGGCAATCAGCCCCAGCATTTT.